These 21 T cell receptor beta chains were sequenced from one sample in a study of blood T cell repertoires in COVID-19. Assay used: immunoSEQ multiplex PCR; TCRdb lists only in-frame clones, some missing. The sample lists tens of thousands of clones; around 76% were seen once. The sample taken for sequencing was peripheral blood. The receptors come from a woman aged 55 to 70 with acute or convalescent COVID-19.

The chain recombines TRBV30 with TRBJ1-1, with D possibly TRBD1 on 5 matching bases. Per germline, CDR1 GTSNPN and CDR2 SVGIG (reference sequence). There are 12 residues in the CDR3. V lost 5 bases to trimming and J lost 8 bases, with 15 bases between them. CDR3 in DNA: TGTGCCTGGGGCCCCTTCAGGGAAGAAGCTTTCTTT. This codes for CAWGPFREEAFF.

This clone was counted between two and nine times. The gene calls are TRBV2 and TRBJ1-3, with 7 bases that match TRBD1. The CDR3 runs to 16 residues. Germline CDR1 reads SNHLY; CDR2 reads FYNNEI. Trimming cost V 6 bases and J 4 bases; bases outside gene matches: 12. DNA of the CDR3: TGTGCCAGCAGGGATGTTACGACAGGGTACGGAAACACCATATATTTT. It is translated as CASRDVTTGYGNTIYF.

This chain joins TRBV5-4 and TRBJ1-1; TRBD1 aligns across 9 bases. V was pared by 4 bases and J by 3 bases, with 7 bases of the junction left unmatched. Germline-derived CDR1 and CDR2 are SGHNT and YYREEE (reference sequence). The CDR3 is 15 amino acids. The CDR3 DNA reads TGTGCCAGCAGCAGAACAGGGGGCTGGGACACTGAAGCTTTCTTT. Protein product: CASSRTGGWDTEAFF.

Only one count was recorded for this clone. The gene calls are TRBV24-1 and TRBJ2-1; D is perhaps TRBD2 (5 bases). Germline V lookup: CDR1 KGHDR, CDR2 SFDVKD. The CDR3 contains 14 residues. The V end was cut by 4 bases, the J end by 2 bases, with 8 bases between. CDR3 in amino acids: CATSEPGAYNEQFF. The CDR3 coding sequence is TGTGCCACCAGTGAACCCGGGGCCTACAATGAGCAGTTCTTC.

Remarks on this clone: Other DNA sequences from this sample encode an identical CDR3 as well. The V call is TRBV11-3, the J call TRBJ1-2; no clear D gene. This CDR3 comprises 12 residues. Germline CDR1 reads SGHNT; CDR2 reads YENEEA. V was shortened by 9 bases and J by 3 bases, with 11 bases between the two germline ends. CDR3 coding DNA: TGTGCCAGTTTTCCGCGGGACTATGGCTACACCTTC. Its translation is CASFPRDYGYTF.

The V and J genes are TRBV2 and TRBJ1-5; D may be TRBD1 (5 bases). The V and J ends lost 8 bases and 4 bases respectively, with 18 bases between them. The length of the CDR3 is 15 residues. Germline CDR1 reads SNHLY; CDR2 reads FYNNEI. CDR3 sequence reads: CASLAEAGLNQPQHF. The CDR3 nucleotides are TGTGCCAGCCTGGCCGAGGCGGGACTTAATCAGCCCCAGCATTTT.

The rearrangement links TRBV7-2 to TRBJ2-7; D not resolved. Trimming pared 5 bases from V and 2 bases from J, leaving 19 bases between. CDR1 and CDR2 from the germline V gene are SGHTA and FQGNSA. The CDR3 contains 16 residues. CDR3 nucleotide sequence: TGTGCCAGCAGCCCACGCCCATCGACAATGACCTACGAGCAGTACTTC. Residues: CASSPRPSTMTYEQYF.

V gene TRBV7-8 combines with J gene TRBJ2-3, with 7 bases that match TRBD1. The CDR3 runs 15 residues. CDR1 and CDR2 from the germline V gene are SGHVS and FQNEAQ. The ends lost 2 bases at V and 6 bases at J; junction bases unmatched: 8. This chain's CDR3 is CASSLLWDRRDTQYF. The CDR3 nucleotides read TGTGCCAGCAGCTTATTATGGGACAGAAGGGATACGCAGTATTTT.

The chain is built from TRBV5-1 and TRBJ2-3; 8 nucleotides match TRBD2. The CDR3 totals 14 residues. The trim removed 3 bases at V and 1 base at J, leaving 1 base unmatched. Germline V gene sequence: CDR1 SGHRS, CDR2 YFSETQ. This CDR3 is CASSSTSGTDTQYF. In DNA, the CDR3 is TGCGCCAGCAGCTCGACTAGCGGCACAGATACGCAGTATTTT.

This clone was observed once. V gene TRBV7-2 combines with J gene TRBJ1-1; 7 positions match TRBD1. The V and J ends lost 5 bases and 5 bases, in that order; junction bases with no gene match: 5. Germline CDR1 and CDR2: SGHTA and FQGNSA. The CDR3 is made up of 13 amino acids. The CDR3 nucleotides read TGTGCCAGCAGCCCTAGGGGGCGAACTGAAGCTTTCTTT. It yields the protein CASSPRGRTEAFF.

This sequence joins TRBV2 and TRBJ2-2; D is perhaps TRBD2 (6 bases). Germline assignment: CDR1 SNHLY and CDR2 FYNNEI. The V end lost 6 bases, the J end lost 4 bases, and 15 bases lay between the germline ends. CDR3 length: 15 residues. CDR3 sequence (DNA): TGTGCCAGCAGGGGAGGAGGCTTGAGCACCGGGGAGCTGTTTTTT. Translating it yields CASRGGGLSTGELFF.

The CDR3 region is CSASRGHMNTEAFF. The CDR3 DNA reads as TGCAGTGCTAGTCGGGGACACATGAACACTGAAGCTTTCTTT. The V call is TRBV20-1, the J call TRBJ1-1, with a weak D call TRBD1 (6 bases). CDR3 size: 14 residues. Germline CDR1 is DFQATT and CDR2 is SNEGSKA (reference sequence). V was cut by 3 bases and J by 0 bases, with 11 bases left in between.

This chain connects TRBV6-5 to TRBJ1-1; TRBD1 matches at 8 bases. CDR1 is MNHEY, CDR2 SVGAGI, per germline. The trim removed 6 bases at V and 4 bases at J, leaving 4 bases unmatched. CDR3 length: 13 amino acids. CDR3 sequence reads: CASSATGGTEAFF. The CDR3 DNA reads TGTGCCAGCAGCGCCACAGGGGGCACTGAAGCTTTCTTT.

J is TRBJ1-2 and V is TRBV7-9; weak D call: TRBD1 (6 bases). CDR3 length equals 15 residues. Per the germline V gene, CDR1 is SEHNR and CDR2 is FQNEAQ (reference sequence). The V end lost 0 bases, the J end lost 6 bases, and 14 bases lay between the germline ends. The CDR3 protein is CASSLAGWDTDGYTF. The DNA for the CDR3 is TGTGCCAGCAGCTTAGCGGGATGGGACACTGATGGCTACACCTTC. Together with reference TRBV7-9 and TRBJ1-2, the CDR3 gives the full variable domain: DTGVSQNPRHKITKRGQNVTFRCDPISEHNRLYWYRQTLGQGPEFLTYFQNEAQLEKSRLLSDRFSAERPKGSFSTLEIQRTEQGDSAMYLCASSLAGWDTDGYTFGSGTRLTVV.

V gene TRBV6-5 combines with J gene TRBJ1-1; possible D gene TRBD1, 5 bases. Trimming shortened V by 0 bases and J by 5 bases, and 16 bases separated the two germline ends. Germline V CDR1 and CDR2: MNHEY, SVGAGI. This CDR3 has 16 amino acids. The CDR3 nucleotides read TGTGCCAGCAGTTACTCGATCCCGGCAACAGGAACTGAAGCTTTCTTT. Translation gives CASSYSIPATGTEAFF.

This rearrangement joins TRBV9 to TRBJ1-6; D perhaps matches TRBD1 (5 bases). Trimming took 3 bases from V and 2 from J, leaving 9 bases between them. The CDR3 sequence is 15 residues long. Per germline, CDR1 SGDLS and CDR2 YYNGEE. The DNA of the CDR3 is TGTGCCAGCAGCGCGAAAGGGGCCTATAATTCACCCCTCCACTTT. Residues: CASSAKGAYNSPLHF. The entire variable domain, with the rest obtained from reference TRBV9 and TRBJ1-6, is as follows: DSGVTQTPKHLITATGQRVTLRCSPRSGDLSVYWYQQSLDQGLQFLIQYYNGEERAKGNILERFSAQQFPDLHSELNLSSLELGDSALYFCASSAKGAYNSPLHFGNGTRLTVT.

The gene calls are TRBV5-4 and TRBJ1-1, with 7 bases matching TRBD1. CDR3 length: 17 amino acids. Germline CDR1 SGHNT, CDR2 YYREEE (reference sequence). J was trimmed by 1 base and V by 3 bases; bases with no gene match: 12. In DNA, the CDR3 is TGTGCCAGCAGCTCCAGTCTCAGGACAGGCGGGAACACTGAAGCTTTCTTT. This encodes CASSSSLRTGGNTEAFF.

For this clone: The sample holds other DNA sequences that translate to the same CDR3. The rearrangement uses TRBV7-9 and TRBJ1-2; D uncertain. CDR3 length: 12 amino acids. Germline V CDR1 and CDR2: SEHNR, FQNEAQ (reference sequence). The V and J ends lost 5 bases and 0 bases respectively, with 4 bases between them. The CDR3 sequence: CASSPSNYGYTF. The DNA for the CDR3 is TGTGCCAGCAGCCCATCTAACTATGGCTACACCTTC.

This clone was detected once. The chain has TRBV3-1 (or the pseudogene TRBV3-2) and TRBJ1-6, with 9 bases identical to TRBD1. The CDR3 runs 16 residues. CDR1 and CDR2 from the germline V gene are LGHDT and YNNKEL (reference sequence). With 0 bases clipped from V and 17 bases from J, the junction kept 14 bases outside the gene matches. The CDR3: CASSQDPTPGQGAIHF. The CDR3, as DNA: TGTGCCAGCAGCCAAGATCCTACCCCGGGACAGGGAGCGATCCACTTT.

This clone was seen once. In DNA, the CDR3 is TGTGCCAGCAGTCCCGGGACAGGGCGTGAAAAACTGTTTTTT. Translated, it gives CASSPGTGREKLFF. The chain has TRBV6-5 and TRBJ1-4; 9 nucleotides align to TRBD1. The CDR3 covers 14 residues. Germline-derived CDR1 and CDR2 are MNHEY and SVGAGI. V trimming: 5 bases; J trimming: 7 bases; junction bases outside the gene matches: 5.

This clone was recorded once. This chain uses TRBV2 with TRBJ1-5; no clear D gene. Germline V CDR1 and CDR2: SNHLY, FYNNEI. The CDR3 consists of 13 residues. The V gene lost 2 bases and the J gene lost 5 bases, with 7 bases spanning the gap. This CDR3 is CASSELNYQPQHF. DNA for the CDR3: TGTGCCAGCAGTGAATTGAACTATCAGCCCCAGCATTTT.